Reported below is one T cell receptor (beta chain). No antigen is known for it. This entry belongs to a study of T cell responses to AZD1222 COVID-19 vaccine. The table came from immunoSEQ multiplex PCR; TCRdb's copy has only in-frame clones and leaves some out. The sample consists of over 85,000 clones, about 94% of them appearing once. Study-wide results and limits: Donors were largely white British and mainly female; clonal diversity was possibly underestimated. Spike regions recognized by vaccine-associated CD4 TCRs spanned the protein, led by 160-218 and 743-854.

The TCR sequence derives from an adult who received the AZD1222 COVID-19 vaccine. The sample consisted of peripheral blood, taken 28 days after the second AZD1222 dose.

CDR3 amino acids: CASSPLVYNSPLHF. The DNA for the CDR3 is TGTGCCAGCAGTCCTCTGGTATATAATTCACCCCTCCACTTT. The V gene is TRBV6-1, the J gene TRBJ1-6; no clear D. Germline V gene lookup returns CDR1 MNHNS and CDR2 SASEGT. This CDR3 is built from 14 residues. Trimming took 5 bases from V and 4 from J, leaving 9 bases between them.